This T cell receptor (beta chain) is from a study of T cells expressing NK-cell markers. Germline V gene data show CDR1 as SGHKS and CDR2 as YYEKEE (reference sequence). The CDR3 extends over 15 amino acids. A 5'RACE template switching approach incorporating UMIs was used to make TCR beta cDNA. TCRdb reanalyzed the 5' RACE reads and collapses them to one entry per CDR3 protein, without DNA. The clone table shows about 260,000 distinct CDR3 sequences, with the ten largest holding approximately 0.39%. The sample consisted of blood T cells: a sorted CD56 or NKG2C T cell subset, CD4+ or CD8+ T cells, or bulk PBMC T cells (not recorded which). The V and J genes are TRBV5-5 and TRBJ2-1; TCRdb's D gene call, TRBD2, goes unchecked for lack of DNA. The origin of this receptor is a man in his late teens or twenties in good health. The CDR3 reads CASRAGTSQVDEQFF.